A selection of T cell receptor beta chains follows, all from one sample in a study of blood T cells in healthy people across ages. TCRdb passed the 5' RACE reads through MiXCR, listing each CDR3 protein once. The profile shows some 900,000 distinct CDR3 sequences, 40% to 60% of them singletons. Source material: blood. Source of these receptors: a man in his thirties or forties in good health. Both conserved end residues are part of each CDR3. Not all rows give a size; the values are once, few, many and, for expanded clones, a class.

V gene	clone size	CDR3 protein
TRBV20-1	NA	CSAYDRAPGANVLTF
TRBV12-3/TRBV12-4	NA	CASTGAPKTGYTF
TRBV4-3	NA	CASSQDFSGYEQYF
TRBV4-1	NA	CASSQDLASLDTQYF
TRBV20-1	NA	CSAITRTGGGYTF
TRBV5-1	NA	CASSFEGVFTDTQYF
TRBV10-3	many	CAIAGSYEQYF
TRBV6-5	NA	CASSHSTLGRRNYGYTF
TRBV5-6	few	CASSLSGRSYEQYF
TRBV27	few	CASSPGGYNEKLFF
TRBV14	NA	CASSQDWGSNSPLHF
TRBV5-1	once	CASSLVGQGVDLAKNIQHF
TRBV28	NA	CASSPTGGTSQPQHF
TRBV12-3/TRBV12-4	NA	CASGSWGGNQPQHF
TRBV4-2	few	CASSPWGAVDYGYTF
TRBV6-1	NA	CASSEVLVQSIQYF
TRBV5-5	few	CASSLLRETNQPQHF